This T cell receptor beta chain was sequenced for a study of T-cell memory formation after mild COVID-19. TCRdb recomputed calls from the 5' RACE reads with MiXCR, one row per CDR3 protein. The repertoire holds under 250,000 distinct CDR3 sequences, with 8% to 10% as singletons. Germline lookup yields CDR1 SGHAT and CDR2 FQNNGV. The CDR3 contains 15 residues. As regards this clonotype: At one boundary the junction diverges from the germline segment, which might be a read error.

The sample taken for sequencing was PBMCs or a T cell subset sorted from them (not recorded which). The receptor comes from a young man who had mild COVID-19 (a few samples of this study predate the infection). Cell type and time point are not known. The V and J genes are TRBV11-2 and TRBJ1-3; perhaps TRBD1 as D (6 bases). The CDR3 is CAISLGQNSGNTIYF. The CDR3 region has the DNA TGTGCCATCAGCCTCGGACAGAACTCTGGAAACACCATATATTTT.